This is a list of T cell receptor beta chains from one sample in a study of Graves' ophthalmopathy and Graves' hyperthyroidism. TCRdb analysed the multiplex PCR reads with MiXCR anew, one entry per CDR3 protein. The repertoire includes about 740,000 distinct CDR3 sequences, about 44% of them detected once, and roughly 45% sits in the top ten. The source material was peripheral blood. The source of these receptors is an adult man with Graves' ophthalmopathy. The CDR3 runs from the conserved cysteine through the conserved F or W. The D gene is left open where the match is weak. Size tells how often a clone was seen (once, few, many) or the class of an expanded clone, and some rows leave it out.

TRBJ1-1 | TRBV10-3 | TRBD1 | once | TGTGCCCTTAGGACAGGGGGGAACACTGAAGCTTTCTTT | CALRTGGNTEAFF
TRBJ1-3 | TRBV4-1 | . | once | TGCGCCAGCAGCCAAGTACCGTCCTCTGGAAACACCATATATTTT | CASSQVPSSGNTIYF
TRBJ2-2 | TRBV25-1 | . | few | TGTGCCAGCAGTTTACGGACGTTGTTAGCGGACACCGGGGAGCTGTTTTTT | CASSLRTLLADTGELFF
TRBJ2-7 | TRBV7-9 | TRBD2 | . | TGTGCCAGCAGCTTGACGTTGGGGGGACTAGGGGGGTACGAGCAGTACTTC | CASSLTLGGLGGYEQYF
TRBJ1-1 | TRBV5-6 | TRBD1 | . | TGTGCCAGCAGCCAAAGGGGGCCTAGACGGGACACTGAAGCTTTCTTT | CASSQRGPRRDTEAFF
TRBJ1-1 | TRBV2 | . | . | TGTGCCAGCAGTGAAGACAGTGCAAAAGAGGCTTTCTTT | CASSEDSAKEAFF
TRBJ1-5 | TRBV6-1 | . | . | TGTGCCAGCAGTGATGCGAATTTCGAGACCCAGCATTTT | CASSDANFETQHF
TRBJ2-7 | TRBV29-1 | TRBD2 | . | TGCAGCGTTGAAGGGGATAGCGGGAGTATCACCTACGAGCAGTACTTC | CSVEGDSGSITYEQYF
TRBJ2-7 | TRBV10-3 | TRBD1 | . | TGTGCCTCGGTGGGGACAGGGGAGGTTGGCTACGAGCAGTACTTC | CASVGTGEVGYEQYF
TRBJ1-4 | TRBV7-2 | . | . | TGTGCCAGCAGCCCCGGGAGGGGGTCTAATGAAAAACTGTTTTTT | CASSPGRGSNEKLFF
TRBJ1-5 | TRBV5-1 | . | many | TGCGCCAGCAGCCCCGGAGACAGCTTAGGCAATCAGCCCCAGCATTTT | CASSPGDSLGNQPQHF
TRBJ2-7 | TRBV10-3 | . | few | TGTGCCAGCAGTTACGATGGGTTCTTGGACGAGCAGTACTTC | CASSYDGFLDEQYF
TRBJ1-2 | TRBV7-3 | . | many | TGTGCCAGCAGCTTTTCCGAGGGCTGTGGCTACACCTTC | CASSFSEGCGYTF
TRBJ2-2 | TRBV20-1 | TRBD2 | . | TGCAGTGCTTTTAGCGGGGGAGCCGGGGAGCTGTTTTTT | CSAFSGGAGELFF
TRBJ1-1 | TRBV19 | . | many | TGTGCCAGTAGCCCTACTCAGGGCTTGGGCACTGAAGCTTTCTTT | CASSPTQGLGTEAFF
TRBJ1-1 | TRBV19 | TRBD1 | few | TGTGCCAGTAGTATTGAACCGGGACAGGGCAACGGAAGGGCTGAAGCTTTCTTT | CASSIEPGQGNGRAEAFF
TRBJ2-7 | TRBV9 | . | few | TGTGCCAGCAGCGCCGTTACCTGGGATAGATCACTATACGAGCAGTACTTC | CASSAVTWDRSLYEQYF
TRBJ2-5 | TRBV4-2 | TRBD2 | . | TGTGCCAGCAGCCAAGGGGCGACTAGCGGGAGTGAGGGAGAGACCCAGTACTTC | CASSQGATSGSEGETQYF
TRBJ2-2 | TRBV7-9 | . | many | TGTGCCAGCAGCTTAGTTGGTGGCGGGGAGCTGTTTTTT | CASSLVGGGELFF
TRBJ1-2 | TRBV12-3/TRBV12-4 | . | . | TGTGCTAGTGGATTTACAGGGTTGTATGGCTACACCTTC | CASGFTGLYGYTF
TRBJ2-7 | TRBV20-1 | TRBD1 | . | TGCAGTGCCCGAGGACAGGGGGGGACAGGGGCCCACGAGCAGTACTTC | CSARGQGGTGAHEQYF
TRBJ2-5 | TRBV9 | TRBD2 | once | TGTGCCAGCAGCGTAGCGGTTAGGGCGGGAGGAGAGACCCAGTACTTC | CASSVAVRAGGETQYF
TRBJ2-5 | TRBV10-1 | . | . | TGCGCCAGCAGTCATCGGGACACGCAAGAGACCCAGTACTTC | CASSHRDTQETQYF
TRBJ1-2 | TRBV7-3 | TRBD1 | . | TGTGCCAGCAGCTGGAGGGACAGGGGGCTTTTGAATCAGGGCTACACCTTC | CASSWRDRGLLNQGYTF
TRBJ1-2 | TRBV2 | TRBD1 | . | TGTGCCAGCAGTCCCCGGACAGGGTCTTTTGGCTACACCTTC | CASSPRTGSFGYTF
TRBJ1-2 | TRBV7-9 | . | many | TGTGCCAGTACCCCCCCGGTGGGGGAGACCACTAACTATGGCTACACCTTC | CASTPPVGETTNYGYTF
TRBJ2-2 | TRBV5-1 | . | . | TGCGCCAGCGCCCGTCCTAGCGACGCTACCGGGGAGCTGTTTTTT | CASARPSDATGELFF
TRBJ1-4 | TRBV10-3 | . | . | TGTGCCAGACTAAGGACAGTGGGCGAAAAACTGTTTTTT | CARLRTVGEKLFF
TRBJ1-1 | TRBV19 | . | . | TGTGCCAGTACCGGGTTTGGAGCTTTCTTT | CASTGFGAFF
TRBJ1-4 | TRBV7-9 | TRBD1 | few | TGTGCCAGCAGCGGGGACAGGTCCGGTGAAAAACTGTTTTTT | CASSGDRSGEKLFF
TRBJ2-2 | TRBV7-9 | TRBD1 | . | TGTGCCAGCAGCCAATACGGGACAGGAAACACCGGGGAGCTGTTTTTT | CASSQYGTGNTGELFF
TRBJ1-1 | TRBV20-1 | . | . | TGCAGTGCTAGGACGTTGGCACAGGTCGCGGCTTTCTTT | CSARTLAQVAAFF
TRBJ2-7 | TRBV10-3 | . | few | TGTGCCATCAGTGAGTCGGGAGGAGTCAACTCCTACGAGCAGTACTTC | CAISESGGVNSYEQYF
TRBJ1-4 | TRBV2 | . | . | TGTGCCAGCAAGGCGTCCGGGGAAAAACTGTTTTTT | CASKASGEKLFF
TRBJ1-3 | TRBV29-1 | . | . | TGCAGCGTTGAGGGCGGTATGAACACCATATATTTT | CSVEGGMNTIYF
TRBJ1-2 | TRBV20-1 | . | few | TGCAGTGCTAGAGGGACCGGGACACCGGATGGCTACACCTTC | CSARGTGTPDGYTF
TRBJ2-7 | TRBV5-1 | . | . | TGCGCCAGCAGCAAGGGACTTCTAACCTACGAGCAGTACTTC | CASSKGLLTYEQYF
TRBJ2-2 | TRBV20-1 | TRBD1 | few | TGCAGTGCTAGAGGACAGGGGGCTGTCGGGGAGCTGTTTTTT | CSARGQGAVGELFF
TRBJ1-6 | TRBV10-3 | TRBD1 | . | TGTGCCAGCAGAGAAAGGCAGGGGGCGAGTAATTCACCCCTCCACTTT | CASRERQGASNSPLHF
TRBJ1-2 | TRBV24-1 | TRBD1 | . | TGTGCCACCAGTGACCCAGGGACAGGCCAGAACTATGGCTACACCTTC | CATSDPGTGQNYGYTF